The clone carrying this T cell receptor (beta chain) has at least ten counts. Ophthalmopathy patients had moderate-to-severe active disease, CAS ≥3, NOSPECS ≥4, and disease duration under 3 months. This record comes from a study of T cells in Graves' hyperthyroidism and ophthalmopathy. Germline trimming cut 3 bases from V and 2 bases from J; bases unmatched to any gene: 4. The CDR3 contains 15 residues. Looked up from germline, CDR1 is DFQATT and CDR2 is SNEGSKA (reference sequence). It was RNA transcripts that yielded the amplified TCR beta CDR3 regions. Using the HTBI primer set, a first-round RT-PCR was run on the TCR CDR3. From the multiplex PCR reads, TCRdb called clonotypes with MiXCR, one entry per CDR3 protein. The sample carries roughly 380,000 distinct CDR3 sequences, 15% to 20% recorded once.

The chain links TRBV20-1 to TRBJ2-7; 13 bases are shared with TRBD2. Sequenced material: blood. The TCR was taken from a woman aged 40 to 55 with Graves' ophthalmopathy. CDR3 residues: CSASSGLAGPYEQYF. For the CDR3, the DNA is TGCAGTGCTAGTTCGGGACTAGCGGGACCCTACGAGCAGTACTTC.